The present TCR beta chain was sequenced within a study of post-analysis software for immune sequencing data. Study-level points and caveats: Versus controls, multiple sclerosis patients showed significantly lower diversity (normalized Chao1).

The CDR3 extends over 12 amino acids. The V end lost 3 bases, the J end lost 0 bases, and 5 bases lay between the germline ends. Germline CDR1 and CDR2: SQVTM and ANQGSEA. Each TCR beta cDNA library carried unique molecular identifiers. TCRdb re-analysed the PCR reads in MiXCR, keeping a single row per CDR3 protein. This table holds about 160,000 distinct CDR3 sequences, around 34% found once. At least ten counts were recorded for this clonotype. The antigen is unknown. The receptor comes from a girl aged 5-17 years with multiple sclerosis. The V call is TRBV29-1, the J call TRBJ1-2; no clear D. The source material was blood, sampled after autologous hematopoietic stem cell transplantation. In nucleotides, the CDR3 is TGCAGCGTTGATGGGCCTAACTATGGCTACACCTTC. This gives the protein CSVDGPNYGYTF.